These 30 T cell receptor beta chains were sequenced from one sample in a study of T cell responses to AZD1222 COVID-19 vaccine. Here immunoSEQ multiplex PCR was the method, and the copy in TCRdb shows in-frame clones only, minus some. The sample has under 120,000 clones, around nine tenths seen once. The specimen was peripheral blood, collected 28 days after the second AZD1222 dose. The source is an adult who received the AZD1222 COVID-19 vaccine.

For this clone: Other DNA sequences in this specimen translate into the identical CDR3. V gene TRBV24-1 combines with J gene TRBJ1-1; 8 bases are a match to TRBD1. V shed 7 bases, J shed 0 bases, and the junction held 0 bases outside the gene matches. Germline V gene data show CDR1 as KGHDR and CDR2 as SFDVKD. The CDR3 extends over 13 amino acids. For the CDR3, the DNA is TGTGCCACCAGGGACAGGGTGAACACTGAAGCTTTCTTT. Its translation is CATRDRVNTEAFF.

V and J are TRBV7-3 and TRBJ2-1; 9 bases are shared with TRBD1. Germline assignment: CDR1 SGHTA and CDR2 FQGTGA. Trimming cost V 1 base and J 6 bases; bases outside gene matches: 7. The CDR3 is 16 residues long. The CDR3 nucleotides are TGTGCCAGCAGCTTAAAGGGACAGGGAGCCACCAATGAGCAGTTCTTC. It specifies CASSLKGQGATNEQFF.

In its sample, this clone was seen a few times. V gene TRBV15 combines with J gene TRBJ1-4, with D unresolved. The CDR3 consists of 20 residues. Germline V gives CDR1 LNHNV, CDR2 YYDKDF (reference sequence). V lost 3 bases, J lost 1 base, and 24 bases lay in between. The CDR3 DNA reads TGTGCCACCAGCAGCTTGAAGGCGGGAGCCTTATTTGGAACTAATGAAAAACTGTTTTTT. The encoded protein is CATSSLKAGALFGTNEKLFF.

The V call is TRBV18, the J call TRBJ2-1, with 7 nucleotides matching TRBD2. The germline gives CDR1 KGHSH, CDR2 LQKENI. With V trimmed by 1 base and J by 5 bases, 5 bases remained unmatched. This CDR3 contains 15 residues. The CDR3 DNA sequence: TGTGCCAGCTCACCACGACGCGGGAGTGACAATGAGCAGTTCTTC. Translation: CASSPRRGSDNEQFF. Using reference TRBV18 and TRBJ2-1 for the parts outside the CDR3, the full variable domain is NAGVMQNPRHLVRRRGQEARLRCSPMKGHSHVYWYRQLPEEGLKFMVYLQKENIIDESGMPKERFSAEFPKEGPSILRIQQVVRGDSAAYFCASSPRRGSDNEQFFGPGTRLTVL.

The chain combines TRBV5-4 with TRBJ2-3, with 13 bases matching TRBD2. The CDR3 length is 16 residues. Germline trimming cut 3 bases from V and 4 bases from J; bases unmatched to any gene: 5. CDR1 is SGHNT and CDR2 is YYREEE in the germline V gene (reference sequence). This CDR3 reads CASSSGLAGVPDTQYF. The CDR3 DNA reads as TGTGCCAGCAGCTCAGGACTAGCGGGAGTGCCAGATACGCAGTATTTT.

The chain carries TRBV3-1 (or the pseudogene TRBV3-2) and TRBJ1-5; D gene unclear. CDR3 size: 13 residues. The germline V gene encodes CDR1 LGHDT and CDR2 YNNKEL (reference sequence). The ends were cut back, 1 base at V and 1 base at J, with 2 bases in the middle. CDR3 nucleotide sequence: TGTGCCAGCAGCCAAGCCAGCAATCAGCCCCAGCATTTT. It specifies CASSQASNQPQHF.

This clone is a singleton in its sample. The chain couples TRBV28 to TRBJ1-1, with D hard to call. The V gene lost 3 bases and the J gene lost 0 bases, with 5 bases spanning the gap. The CDR3 runs to 13 residues. From germline, CDR1 is MDHEN and CDR2 SYDVKM. The CDR3 is CASSLGMNTEAFF. In DNA form, the CDR3 reads TGTGCCAGCAGTTTGGGTATGAACACTGAAGCTTTCTTT. Full variable domain (remainder filled in from reference TRBV28 and TRBJ1-1): DVKVTQSSRYLVKRTGEKVFLECVQDMDHENMFWYRQDPGLGLRLIYFSYDVKMKEKGDIPEGYSVSREKKERFSLILESASTNQTSMYLCASSLGMNTEAFFGQGTRLTVV.

This sequence joins TRBV7-3 and TRBJ2-6; tentatively, D is TRBD2 (6 bases). V was shortened by 7 bases and J by 2 bases, with 21 bases between the two germline ends. This CDR3 comprises 18 residues. Per germline, CDR1 SGHTA and CDR2 FQGTGA. CDR3 protein: CASTYPGGSGTGANVLTF. The CDR3 DNA sequence: TGTGCCAGCACCTATCCCGGGGGTTCCGGTACTGGGGCCAACGTCCTGACTTTC. Supplemented by reference TRBV7-3 and TRBJ2-6, the full variable domain reads GAGVSQTPSNKVTEKGKYVELRCDPISGHTALYWYRQSLGQGPEFLIYFQGTGAADDSGLPNDRFFAVRPEGSVSTLKIQRTERGDSAVYLCASTYPGGSGTGANVLTFGAGSRLTVL.

This rearrangement joins TRBV11-2 to TRBJ2-7; D not resolved. The CDR3 runs to 14 residues. Germline V gene data show CDR1 as SGHAT and CDR2 as FQNNGV. V lost 2 bases and J lost 2, with 10 bases in between. Here the CDR3 reads CASSLSNPTYEQYF. The DNA for the CDR3 is TGTGCCAGCAGCTTATCAAATCCCACCTACGAGCAGTACTTC.

The CDR3 coding sequence is TGTGCCAGCAGTTCGTGGGACGAGGGAAAACTGTTTTTT. Its translation: CASSSWDEGKLFF. The chain joins TRBV27 to TRBJ1-4; D perhaps matches TRBD1 (5 bases). V gave up 4 bases and J gave up 10 bases, with 13 bases separating them. This CDR3 contains 13 residues. Germline V gene lookup returns CDR1 MNHEY and CDR2 SMNVEV (reference sequence). Drawing the rest from reference TRBV27 and TRBJ1-4, the complete variable domain is EAQVTQNPRYLITVTGKKLTVTCSQNMNHEYMSWYRQDPGLGLRQIYYSMNVEVTDKGDVPEGYKVSRKEKRNFPLILESPSPNQTSLYFCASSSWDEGKLFFGSGTQLSVL.

V gene TRBV19 combines with J gene TRBJ2-1, with 10 bases fitting TRBD1. Germline trimming cut 1 base from V and 0 bases from J; bases unmatched to any gene: 0. The CDR3 spans 16 residues. Germline V gives CDR1 LNHDA, CDR2 SQIVND (reference sequence). CDR3 sequence (DNA): TGTGCCAGTAGTATAGGGGACAGGGGCTCCTACAATGAGCAGTTCTTC. Amino acids: CASSIGDRGSYNEQFF.

V is TRBV6-5 and J is TRBJ1-2; weak D call: TRBD1 (6 bases). Between the trimmed V and J ends, which lost 5 bases and 4 bases, there was a span of 17 bases. Looked up from germline, CDR1 is MNHEY and CDR2 is SVGAGI. The CDR3 covers 15 residues. The CDR3 DNA sequence: TGTGCCAGCAGTCCCGCGCAGGGGTCATCCTATGGCTACACCTTC. This sequence encodes CASSPAQGSSYGYTF.

V is TRBV6-4 and J is TRBJ2-6, with D unresolved. V gave up 4 bases and J gave up 2 bases, with 6 bases separating them. The CDR3 is 14 residues long. Germline V gene sequence: CDR1 MRHNA, CDR2 SNTAGT. The CDR3 nucleotides read TGTGCCAGCAGTGCGGACCCTGGGGCCAACGTCCTGACTTTC. Residues: CASSADPGANVLTF.

This clone was found once. The chain couples TRBV9 to TRBJ2-7; 8 bases match TRBD2. The CDR3 runs 14 residues. V lost 2 bases to trimming and J lost 3 bases; unmatched junction nucleotides: 4. Germline CDR1 and CDR2: SGDLS and YYNGEE. Here the CDR3 reads CASSVGLGIYEQYF. CDR3 nucleotides: TGTGCCAGCAGCGTGGGACTAGGAATCTACGAGCAGTACTTC. Combining the CDR3 with reference TRBV9 and TRBJ2-7 gives the whole variable domain DSGVTQTPKHLITATGQRVTLRCSPRSGDLSVYWYQQSLDQGLQFLIQYYNGEERAKGNILERFSAQQFPDLHSELNLSSLELGDSALYFCASSVGLGIYEQYFGPGTRLTVT.

This clone showed up just a few times. This chain connects TRBV28 to TRBJ2-7; 9 nucleotides agree with TRBD1. The CDR3 has 15 residues. Germline assignment: CDR1 MDHEN and CDR2 SYDVKM. After removal of 2 bases from V and 6 bases from J, the junction contained 8 bases not matched to a gene. CDR3 DNA sequence: TGTGCCAGCAGTTTACGAGGGACAGGGAGGTTCGAGCAGTACTTC. It specifies CASSLRGTGRFEQYF.

The J gene is TRBJ1-2, the V gene TRBV19; TRBD1 matches at 8 bases. V lost 4 bases, J lost 0 bases, and 7 bases stayed unmatched. Germline lookup yields CDR1 LNHDA and CDR2 SQIVND (reference sequence). The CDR3 has 16 residues. CDR3 sequence reads: CASSRGTGRANYGYTF. In DNA form, the CDR3 reads TGTGCCAGTAGTAGAGGGACAGGTCGAGCTAACTATGGCTACACCTTC.

J is TRBJ2-2 and V is TRBV24-1; TRBD2 is a possible D gene (5 bases). Trimming left V 1 base short and J 5 bases short, with 16 bases between. The CDR3 spans 17 residues. Germline V gives CDR1 KGHDR, CDR2 SFDVKD. CDR3 protein: CATSDFDGRGPTGELFF. CDR3 nucleotide sequence: TGTGCCACCAGTGATTTTGACGGCCGGGGTCCTACCGGGGAGCTGTTTTTT.

The chain is built from TRBV19 and TRBJ2-1; 8 bases align to TRBD1. This CDR3 spans 16 amino acids. V trimming: 5 bases; J trimming: 0 bases; junction bases outside the gene matches: 6. The V gene's germline CDR1 is LNHDA and CDR2 SQIVND (reference sequence). The CDR3 DNA follows: TGTGCCAGTAGTGTGTCCAGGGGGCTCTCCTACAATGAGCAGTTCTTC. Amino acid sequence: CASSVSRGLSYNEQFF.

The gene calls are TRBV5-7 and TRBJ1-4; 11 bases are a match to TRBD1. TRBV5-7 qualifies as an ORF whose function is uncertain. The J segment lost 3 bases and the V segment lost 6 bases, leaving 10 bases of the junction unmatched. The CDR3 is 17 residues long. The CDR3 reads CASTPPGQGDANEKLFF. In DNA, the CDR3 is TGTGCCAGCACCCCACCGGGACAGGGGGATGCTAATGAAAAACTGTTTTTT.

In this sample, this clone turned up once. V is TRBV7-9 and J is TRBJ2-1; unclear D gene. This CDR3 is built from 15 residues. V was clipped by 5 bases and J by 8 bases, with 19 bases between them. Germline lookup yields CDR1 SEHNR and CDR2 FQNEAQ (reference sequence). In DNA form, the CDR3 reads TGTGCCAGCAGCCCACTTCTCCTAGGGTGGGATGAGCAGTTCTTC. It specifies CASSPLLLGWDEQFF.

This chain connects TRBV5-1 to TRBJ1-2; 7 bases agree with TRBD1. The CDR3 contains 15 residues. Germline CDR1 SGHRS, CDR2 YFSETQ. Trimming took 3 bases from V and 4 from J; bases not matched to a gene: 9. The CDR3 here is CASSSRTGLFYGYTF. In nucleotides, the CDR3 is TGCGCCAGCAGCTCCCGGACAGGCCTCTTCTATGGCTACACCTTC.

This sequence joins TRBV21-1 and TRBJ2-1; the table's D call of TRBD2 was not tested on the DNA. TRBV21-1 counts as a pseudogene. CDR3 length: 18 amino acids. CDR3 bases: TGTGCCAGCAGCAAAAGAGGGACTAGCGGGAGTATCTACAATGAGCAGTTCTTC. Residues: CASSKRGTSGSIYNEQFF.

The chain combines TRBV18 with TRBJ2-5; 9 bases match TRBD1. The CDR3 consists of 17 residues. Trimming at V came to 0 bases and at J to 4 bases, leaving 9 bases not matched to a gene. Germline V lookup: CDR1 KGHSH, CDR2 LQKENI. The CDR3 DNA follows: TGTGCCAGCTCACCACCGCAAGGGACAGGGATTACAGAGACCCAGTACTTC. This codes for CASSPPQGTGITETQYF. Together with reference TRBV18 and TRBJ2-5, the CDR3 gives the full variable domain: NAGVMQNPRHLVRRRGQEARLRCSPMKGHSHVYWYRQLPEEGLKFMVYLQKENIIDESGMPKERFSAEFPKEGPSILRIQQVVRGDSAAYFCASSPPQGTGITETQYFGPGTRLLVL.

The chain employs TRBV5-8 and TRBJ1-5; D remains ambiguous. The CDR3 is 14 amino acids. V was pared by 2 bases and J by 2 bases, with 8 bases between. The germline V gene encodes CDR1 SGHTS and CDR2 YDEGEE. DNA of the CDR3: TGTGCCAGCAGCTTTGATATGGGCAATCAGCCCCAGCATTTT. This codes for CASSFDMGNQPQHF. Filled out from reference TRBV5-8 and TRBJ1-5, the complete variable domain reads EAGVTQSPTHLIKTRGQQATLRCSPISGHTSVYWYQQALGLGLQFLLWYDEGEERNRGNFPPRFSGRQFPNYSSELNVNALELEDSALYLCASSFDMGNQPQHFGDGTRLSIL.

The chain has TRBV9 and TRBJ2-5; no definite D call. This CDR3 region has 14 residues. Deletions cut 0 bases from V and 1 base from J, with 7 bases between. CDR1 and CDR2 from the germline V gene are SGDLS and YYNGEE. CDR3 coding DNA: TGTGCCAGCAGCGTAGCACCTATCCAAGAGACCCAGTACTTC. Protein: CASSVAPIQETQYF.

This clone occurred a few times. The chain is built from TRBV21-1 and TRBJ2-7; the table calls TRBD1, which could not be checked here. TRBV21-1 corresponds to a pseudogene. The CDR3 has 14 residues. In DNA, the CDR3 is TGTGCCAGCAGCAAAGGGGACAGACTCTACGAGCAGTACTTC. It is translated as CASSKGDRLYEQYF.

The chain links TRBV19 to TRBJ2-6; D remains unclear. Trimming pared 8 bases from V and 4 bases from J, leaving 15 bases between. The CDR3 is 15 amino acids. CDR1 and CDR2 from the germline V gene are LNHDA and SQIVND (reference sequence). The CDR3 is CASGRTATGANVLTF. DNA of the CDR3: TGTGCCAGTGGAAGGACGGCAACAGGGGCCAACGTCCTGACTTTC. The complete variable domain, with remaining parts taken from reference TRBV19 and TRBJ2-6, reads DGGITQSPKYLFRKEGQNVTLSCEQNLNHDAMYWYRQDPGQGLRLIYYSQIVNDFQKGDIAEGYSVSREKKESFPLTVTSAQKNPTAFYLCASGRTATGANVLTFGAGSRLTVL.

This clone appeared a few times. The chain couples TRBV15 to TRBJ2-1, with TRBD2 as a possible D gene (6 bases). Between the trimmed V and J ends, which lost 3 bases and 13 bases, there was a span of 16 bases. The CDR3 is 13 residues long. Per the germline V gene, CDR1 is LNHNV and CDR2 is YYDKDF (reference sequence). The CDR3 sequence is CATSSKFGTDQFF. In DNA, the CDR3 is TGTGCCACCAGCAGCAAATTCGGGACTGATCAGTTCTTC.

In this sample, this clone turned up once. This chain links TRBV30 with TRBJ2-5; 11 bases are a match to TRBD1. The ends lost 4 bases at V and 5 bases at J; junction bases unmatched: 12. Germline loops: CDR1 GTSNPN, CDR2 SVGIG (reference sequence). This CDR3 comprises 16 residues. CDR3 sequence reads: CAWTSGTGGMGETQYF. Written as DNA, the CDR3 is TGTGCCTGGACGTCAGGGACAGGGGGTATGGGGGAGACCCAGTACTTC.

The chain is built from TRBV11-2 and TRBJ2-3; D ambiguous. CDR1 and CDR2 (germline): SGHAT, FQNNGV. The CDR3 loop spans 12 amino acids. The ends were cut back, 5 bases at V and 2 bases at J, with 5 bases in the middle. The DNA for the CDR3 is TGTGCCAGCAGCCACTACACAGATACGCAGTATTTT. Its protein product is CASSHYTDTQYF.